These 10 T cell receptor beta chains were all obtained from the same sample, sequenced in a study of identical twins. Each CDR3 protein is one row after TCRdb ran MiXCR on the 5' RACE reads. In the table there are some 1,700,000 distinct CDR3 sequences, about 30% of which are singletons. Sequenced input: cord blood. The receptors come from a newborn girl in good health.

V and J are TRBV20-1 and TRBJ2-7; D uncertain. Germline lookup yields CDR1 DFQATT and CDR2 SNEGSKA (reference sequence). The CDR3 is 14 amino acids. V lost 3 bases and J 0 bases, leaving 12 bases between the germline ends. CDR3 bases: TGCAGTGCTAGCAAGCAGTCGAGCTCCTACGAGCAGTACTTC. It yields the protein CSASKQSSSYEQYF.

This clonotype appeared a few times. V usage is TRBV25-1 and J usage is TRBJ2-1, with D tentatively TRBD1 (6 bases). Trimming removed 8 bases at V and 3 bases at J, with 14 bases between. The CDR3 is made up of 14 amino acids. Germline values: CDR1 MGHDK, CDR2 SYGVNS. CDR3 sequence (DNA): TGTGCCAGCGGCAGCTCACAGGGCTACAATGAGCAGTTCTTC. Amino acids: CASGSSQGYNEQFF.

This clonotype was recorded once. V gene TRBV4-2 combines with J gene TRBJ1-5; TRBD1 might be the D (5 bases). The V gene lost 0 bases and the J gene lost 3 bases, with 15 bases spanning the gap. Looked up from germline, CDR1 is LGHNA and CDR2 is YNFKEQ. The CDR3 sequence is 17 residues long. The chain's CDR3 is CASSQDVTGGSNQPQHF. Here the CDR3 DNA reads TGTGCCAGCAGCCAAGATGTCACAGGAGGGTCCAATCAGCCCCAGCATTTT.

The rearrangement joins TRBV27 to TRBJ2-1, with no clear D. Trimming cost V 2 bases and J 9 bases, with 23 bases left between them. This CDR3 has 17 amino acids. Germline CDR1 MNHEY, CDR2 SMNVEV (reference sequence). Here the CDR3 DNA reads TGTGCCAGCAGTTTAGTTTGGCAGCACGGCGTTTACGCTGAGCAGTTCTTC. Its protein product is CASSLVWQHGVYAEQFF.

The rearrangement joins TRBV27 to TRBJ2-5; D might be TRBD1 or TRBD2, each matching 6 bases. The germline CDR1 and CDR2 sequences are MNHEY and SMNVEV (reference sequence). V lost 6 bases and J lost 11, with 16 bases in between. This CDR3 comprises 12 residues. As DNA, the CDR3 is TGTGCCAGCAGAGGGGGGATCTACGGGCAGTACTTC. Protein sequence: CASRGGIYGQYF.

The V gene is TRBV15, the J gene TRBJ2-1; the D is unclear. Trimming removed 5 bases from V and 5 bases from J, with 7 bases in between. CDR1 and CDR2 (germline): LNHNV, YYDKDF (reference sequence). The CDR3 extends over 12 amino acids. This chain's CDR3 is CATSPDHNEQFF. DNA for the CDR3: TGTGCCACCAGCCCTGACCACAATGAGCAGTTCTTC.

This sequence joins TRBV20-1 and TRBJ1-6, with 8 bases that match TRBD1. Germline trimming cut 6 bases from V and 10 bases from J; bases unmatched to any gene: 5. The CDR3 contains 12 residues. Germline V gene sequence: CDR1 DFQATT, CDR2 SNEGSKA (reference sequence). CDR3 in DNA: TGCAGTGCCGGACAGGGTCGGTCACCCCTCCACTTT. Amino acid sequence: CSAGQGRSPLHF.

Remarks on this clonotype: Sequence at one end of the junction differs from germline and may be a read error. V usage is TRBV10-3 and J usage is TRBJ2-4, with D perhaps assigned TRBD1 or TRBD2 (5 bases each). The J call may be in error: the DNA end matches TRBJ2-7 better. CDR1 is ENHRY and CDR2 is SYGVKD in the germline V gene. The CDR3 covers 15 residues. The CDR3 DNA is TGTGCCATCAGTGAGGGGGACGGTAGCTCCTGCGAGCAGTACTTC. It encodes CAISEGDGSSCEQYF.

The chain links TRBV29-1 to TRBJ2-1; 10 positions agree with TRBD2. From germline, CDR1 is SQVTM and CDR2 ANQGSEA. Trimming cost V 2 bases and J 6 bases; bases outside gene matches: 4. CDR3 length: 14 residues. In nucleotides, the CDR3 is TGCAGCGTTGAACTAGCGGGAGTCCCCAATGAGCAGTTCTTC. Encoded protein: CSVELAGVPNEQFF.

Ten or more counts support this clonotype. The rearrangement joins TRBV20-1 to TRBJ2-5; D perhaps matches TRBD2 (6 bases). Germline V gives CDR1 DFQATT, CDR2 SNEGSKA (reference sequence). The V end lost 3 bases, the J end lost 3 bases, and 17 bases lay between the germline ends. The CDR3 sequence is 15 residues long. CDR3 bases: TGCAGTGCTAGTAGAGTAGCGGAACCAAAAGAGACCCAGTACTTC. It translates to CSASRVAEPKETQYF.